The T cell receptor beta chain under discussion was sequenced for a study of T cells in localized non-small cell lung cancer. Study-wide results and caveats: Density of T cells in blood, when higher, went with longer overall survival.

The sample holds a few counts of this clone. The antigen is not known. Assay used: immunoSEQ multiplex PCR; TCRdb lists only in-frame clones, some missing. The sample consists of fewer than 100,000 clones, approximately 80% of them appearing once. Germline V gene lookup returns CDR1 SGHNT and CDR2 YYREEE (reference sequence). V shed 0 bases, J shed 2 bases, and the junction held 7 bases outside the gene matches. The CDR3 spans 18 residues. The origin of this receptor is a female donor older than 55 with stage I lung adenocarcinoma. The source was peripheral blood, collected before any cancer treatment. The rearrangement joins TRBV5-4 to TRBJ2-6; 8 nucleotides match TRBD1. The CDR3 region has the DNA TGTGCCAGCAGCTTGGTTGCCCTGACAGGGGCTGGGGCCAACGTCCTGACTTTC. This encodes CASSLVALTGAGANVLTF. Looking up the rest from reference TRBV5-4 and TRBJ2-6 gives the full variable domain: ETGVTQSPTHLIKTRGQQVTLRCSSQSGHNTVSWYQQALGQGPQFIFQYYREEENGRGNFPPRFSGLQFPNYSSELNVNALELDDSALYLCASSLVALTGAGANVLTFGAGSRLTVL.